The table lists the clone carrying this T cell receptor beta chain with a few counts. Its antigen is currently unknown. This sample was taken from a study of PD-1 blockade in classical Hodgkin lymphoma. Study results and caveats: As was reported, newly diagnosed patients showed lower baseline TCR diversity than healthy donors did.

Time point in this sample: cycle 4 day 1 (C4D1), after about 6 weeks of nivolumab. Each patient relapsed following autologous stem cell transplantation, and prior brentuximab vedotin exposure differed. Method: immunoSEQ multiplex PCR; TCRdb's copy keeps in-frame clones and lacks some. This sample has tens of thousands of clones, with more than 70% found just once. The CDR3 loop spans 19 amino acids. The V and J ends lost 0 bases and 0 bases respectively, with 18 bases between them. The V gene's germline CDR1 is LNHDA and CDR2 SQIVND (reference sequence). The TCR sequence derives from a human donor with classical Hodgkin lymphoma. The material was peripheral blood mononuclear cells (PBMCs), obtained before the fourth cycle of nivolumab. The chain uses TRBV19 and TRBJ2-1, with a weak D call TRBD1 (5 bases). The CDR3 spells CASSIDPPGHLSSYNEQFF. The CDR3 nucleotides are TGTGCCAGTAGTATAGACCCCCCTGGACACCTAAGCTCCTACAATGAGCAGTTCTTC.